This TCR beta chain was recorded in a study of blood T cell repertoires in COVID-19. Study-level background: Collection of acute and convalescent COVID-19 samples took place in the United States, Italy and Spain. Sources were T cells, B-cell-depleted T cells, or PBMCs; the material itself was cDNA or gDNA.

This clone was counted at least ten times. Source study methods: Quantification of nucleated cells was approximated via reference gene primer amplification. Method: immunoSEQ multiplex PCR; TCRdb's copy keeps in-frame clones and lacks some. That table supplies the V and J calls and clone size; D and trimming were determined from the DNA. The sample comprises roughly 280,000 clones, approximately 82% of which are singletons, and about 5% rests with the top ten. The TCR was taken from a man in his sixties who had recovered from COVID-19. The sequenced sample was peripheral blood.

CDR3 amino acids: CASSFDVARTGELFF. CDR3 DNA: TGTGCCAGCAGTTTCGATGTAGCACGAACCGGGGAGCTGTTTTTT. The chain has TRBV28 and TRBJ2-2; D unresolved. The CDR3 contains 15 residues. V lost 3 bases and J lost 5, with 13 bases in between. CDR1 and CDR2 from the germline V gene are MDHEN and SYDVKM.